The entry below describes one T cell receptor beta chain. Its antigen is unknown. The record has no base qualities; no much larger clone is one base away. CDR1 and CDR2 are drawn from the germline V gene: SGDLS, YYNGEE. From cysteine to phenylalanine, the CDR3 is 16 amino acids long. Only the CDR3 portion is preserved as DNA: 48 bases, with reading frame beginning at the first base. Unmatched junction bases come to 10, with V trimmed by 3 bases and J by 3 bases. The sample is drawn from a study of blood T cell repertoires in COVID-19 (dated by TCRdb to the early 2020s). Regarding the research as a whole: Samples covering the acute and convalescent phases of COVID-19 were provided by collaborators in the United States, Italy and Spain. The prospective study material was composed of cDNA or gDNA derived from T cells, B-cell-depleted T cells, or PBMCs. The dataset comprised deeply sampled blood TCRbeta repertoires from subjects exposed to, actively infected with, or recovered from COVID-19. The repertoires were released in a freely available public database meant as a resource for research on the immune response to SARS-CoV-2. Samples were obtained from the ongoing ImmuneRACE study (first 160 participants) and from some 1,200 subjects provided by 6 global collaborators. Sample metadata almost always included a de-identified subject ID, COVID-19 status, age in years and sex. Where HLA class I and class II types were available, the types were taken from metadata supplied by the sample provider, not from assay-based typing.

Results and caveats for the whole study, not just this receptor: The amount of clinical and demographic metadata varied by source and participant and was provided uncurated.

Whole blood was collected in K2EDTA tubes by collaborating institutions according to the institutions' own protocols. For TCRbeta analysis, collaborators shipped samples in one of three forms: frozen whole blood, isolated PBMCs, or DNA extracted from either of those sample types. TCRbeta CDR3 regions were amplified from genomic DNA using the immunoSEQ Assay, a bias-controlled multiplex PCR. As for how the authors treated the data: The number of nucleated cells in each sample was estimated by amplification of reference gene primers within the assay. Sequence reads were collapsed and filtered to measure the absolute abundance of every unique TCRbeta CDR3 rearrangement. For each sample, productive Simpson clonality was calculated by taking the square root of Simpson's diversity index across productive rearrangements. TCRdb limited this immuneACCESS table to in-frame rearrangements with V and J called. A share of clones is missing; checked studies link under half to unresolved V genes, and the rest is unexplained. V and J calls and clone size come straight from that table; D and trimming were deduced from the DNA. The sample table shows 70,000 to 90,000 clones, and roughly 70% are seen once. The ten largest clones represent about 2.5% of the sample.

Input material: peripheral blood. The chain was built from TRBV9 and TRBJ1-2, and 8 junctional nucleotides match TRBD1. The sequence came from a human donor with acute or convalescent COVID-19. The donor label of this sample is uncertain. The CDR3 sequence is CASSAGTGDSDYGYTF. The sequenced DNA is TGTGCCAGCAGCGCCGGGACAGGAGATTCCGACTATGGCTACACCTTC.